The 9 T cell receptor beta chains below come from one sample, sequenced in a study of blood T cell repertoires in COVID-19. The table came from immunoSEQ multiplex PCR; TCRdb's copy has only in-frame clones and leaves some out. The profile shows about 300,000 clones, nearly 90% of them singletons. Sequenced: PBMCs or T cells enriched from blood (not recorded which). These receptors were obtained from a woman aged 25-40 years who had recovered from COVID-19.

The V gene is TRBV5-1, the J gene TRBJ1-5; D gene ambiguous. This CDR3 contains 12 residues. V dropped 2 bases and J dropped 7 bases, with 7 bases sitting between them. Germline values: CDR1 SGHRS, CDR2 YFSETQ. The CDR3 DNA reads TGCGCCAGCAGCTTAACGGGGCAGCCCCAGCATTTT. Its protein product is CASSLTGQPQHF.

The V gene is TRBV5-6, the J gene TRBJ1-1; D is perhaps TRBD1 (5 bases). CDR3 size: 16 residues. The germline V gene has CDR1 SGHDT and CDR2 YYEEEE. V was trimmed by 0 bases and J by 4 bases, leaving 16 bases between them. The CDR3 is CASSLDGMGDSTEAFF. Written as DNA, the CDR3 is TGTGCCAGCAGCTTGGATGGGATGGGGGACTCCACTGAAGCTTTCTTT.

The V and J genes are TRBV4-1 and TRBJ1-4; TRBD1 matches at 7 bases. Germline V gives CDR1 MGHRA, CDR2 YSYEKL. CDR3 length: 14 residues. V shed 4 bases and J 4 bases; nucleotides not matched to a gene: 3. This CDR3 is CASSLTGYNEKLFF. The CDR3 nucleotides are TGCGCCAGCAGCCTGACAGGGTATAATGAAAAACTGTTTTTT.

This clone was counted a few times. The chain joins TRBV2 to TRBJ2-1, with D perhaps matching TRBD2 (6 bases). V was clipped by 4 bases and J by 5 bases, with 9 bases between them. The CDR3 is made up of 13 amino acids. Germline values: CDR1 SNHLY, CDR2 FYNNEI. CDR3 sequence (DNA): TGTGCCAGCAGTGTGGGCGGGAACAATGAGCAGTTCTTC. Translated: CASSVGGNNEQFF. The variable domain in full, with the rest retrieved from reference TRBV2 and TRBJ2-1, is EPEVTQTPSHQVTQMGQEVILRCVPISNHLYFYWYRQILGQKVEFLVSFYNNEISEKSEIFDDQFSVERPDGSNFTLKIRSTKLEDSAMYFCASSVGGNNEQFFGPGTRLTVL.

V gene TRBV7-2 combines with J gene TRBJ1-6, with TRBD1 identical over 9 bases. Unmatched junction bases numbered 6, after V lost 5 bases and J lost 7 bases. Germline lookup yields CDR1 SGHTA and CDR2 FQGNSA. The CDR3 totals 15 residues. In DNA form, the CDR3 reads TGTGCCAGCAGCCCCGGACAGGGGACGAATTCACCCCTCCACTTT. As protein: CASSPGQGTNSPLHF.

This chain joins TRBV15 and TRBJ2-6; TRBD1 matches 8 bases. Per germline, CDR1 LNHNV and CDR2 YYDKDF (reference sequence). Losses at the gene ends were 0 bases for V and 4 bases for J; bases not matched to a gene: 5. The CDR3 length is 17 residues. CDR3 coding DNA: TGTGCCACCAGCAGAGAAGCGACAGGGGTCGGGGCCAACGTCCTGACTTTC. Translation: CATSREATGVGANVLTF.

The gene calls are TRBV5-5 and TRBJ1-4; D remains ambiguous. With 2 bases removed from V and 3 bases from J, the gap between germline ends came to 11 bases. The germline V gene encodes CDR1 SGHKS and CDR2 YYEKEE (reference sequence). The CDR3 is made up of 15 amino acids. CDR3 DNA sequence: TGTGCCAGCAGCTTAGCGTCGGTGTCTAATGAAAAACTGTTTTTT. Translation: CASSLASVSNEKLFF. Together with reference TRBV5-5 and TRBJ1-4, the CDR3 gives the full variable domain: DAGVTQSPTHLIKTRGQQVTLRCSPISGHKSVSWYQQVLGQGPQFIFQYYEKEERGRGNFPDRFSARQFPNYSSELNVNALLLGDSALYLCASSLASVSNEKLFFGSGTQLSVL.

A remark on this clone: Compared with germline, one end of the junction differs, possibly owing to a read error. The CDR3 spells CASIYPPHSTDTQYF. CDR3 nucleotides: TGTGCCAGCATTTACCCCCCCCATAGCACAGATACGCAGTATTTT. The chain combines TRBV6-2 or TRBV6-3 with TRBJ2-3; no firm D call. This CDR3 spans 15 amino acids. Looked up from germline, CDR1 is MNHEY and CDR2 is SVGEGT.

This clone was detected only once. V gene TRBV12-3 or TRBV12-4 combines with J gene TRBJ1-2; 8 positions agree with TRBD1. The CDR3 loop spans 12 amino acids. V trimming: 5 bases; J trimming: 5 bases; junction bases outside the gene matches: 1. CDR3 nucleotide sequence: TGTGCCAGCAGTCGACAGGGGTATGGCTACACCTTC. It yields the protein CASSRQGYGYTF.